This is a list of T cell receptor beta chains from one sample in a study of cytomegalovirus exposure and HLA in healthy donors. This table comes from immunoSEQ multiplex PCR, and its TCRdb copy is limited to in-frame clones, with some not included. This table has hundreds of thousands of clones, approximately 80% appearing once. The material sequenced was PBMCs. These receptors originate from a boy between 2 and 10 years old in good health and CMV-seronegative. CDR3s include the opening cysteine and the closing phenylalanine or tryptophan. A D gene is named only where the DNA matches it firmly. The size field is filled for only some rows; it gives once, few, many or a size class.

D gene: -; J gene: TRBJ2-5; V gene: TRBV11-2; clone size: -; CDR3 DNA: TGTGCCAGCAGCTTCTCGTATCAAGAGACCCAGTACTTC; CDR3 protein: CASSFSYQETQYF
D gene: TRBD1; J gene: TRBJ1-1; V gene: TRBV20-1; clone size: few; CDR3 DNA: TGCACTACAGGGGGCTCTGAAGCTTTCTTT; CDR3 protein: CTTGGSEAFF
D gene: TRBD2; J gene: TRBJ2-7; V gene: TRBV4-2; clone size: -; CDR3 DNA: TGTGCCAGCAGCCAAGATGGGCTAGCGGGGTCCTACGAGCAGTACTTC; CDR3 protein: CASSQDGLAGSYEQYF
D gene: TRBD2; J gene: TRBJ2-1; V gene: TRBV6-6; clone size: -; CDR3 DNA: TGTGCCAGCAGCCTCACTAGCGGGGGGGCCTACAATGAGCAGTTCTTC; CDR3 protein: CASSLTSGGAYNEQFF
D gene: TRBD2; J gene: TRBJ2-5; V gene: TRBV27; clone size: -; CDR3 DNA: TGTGCCAGCAGTATGACTAGCGGGATCCAAGAGACCCAGTACTTC; CDR3 protein: CASSMTSGIQETQYF
D gene: TRBD1; J gene: TRBJ1-1; V gene: TRBV29-1; clone size: once; CDR3 DNA: TGCAGCGTTGAAGAACGGACAGGGTGGGGTGAAGCTTTCTTT; CDR3 protein: CSVEERTGWGEAFF
D gene: -; J gene: TRBJ1-3; V gene: TRBV7-9; clone size: -; CDR3 DNA: TGTGCCATACCGGGGGGAAACACCATATATTTT; CDR3 protein: CAIPGGNTIYF
D gene: -; J gene: TRBJ1-6; V gene: TRBV10-3; clone size: -; CDR3 DNA: TGTGCCATCAGTGCTGAGGTTCGTTCACCCCTCCACTTT; CDR3 protein: CAISAEVRSPLHF
D gene: TRBD1; J gene: TRBJ1-3; V gene: TRBV7-6; clone size: -; CDR3 DNA: TGTGCCAGCAGCCCGGACAGGTTCGGCGCCATATATTTT; CDR3 protein: CASSPDRFGAIYF
D gene: -; J gene: TRBJ1-2; V gene: TRBV5-6; clone size: -; CDR3 DNA: TGTGCCAGCAGCTCGATACCGACAAGGGGGGGAGGCTACACCTTC; CDR3 protein: CASSSIPTRGGGYTF
D gene: TRBD2; J gene: TRBJ2-3; V gene: TRBV6-5; clone size: -; CDR3 DNA: TGTGCCAGCAGTTACTCGGGACTAGCGGGAGGAACGCAGTATTTT; CDR3 protein: CASSYSGLAGGTQYF
D gene: -; J gene: TRBJ1-1; V gene: TRBV19; clone size: -; CDR3 DNA: TGTGCCAGCCGAGACGACAGAAACACTGAAGCTTTCTTT; CDR3 protein: CASRDDRNTEAFF
D gene: -; J gene: TRBJ1-1; V gene: TRBV5-8; clone size: -; CDR3 DNA: TGTGCCAGCAGATATGGTAGGGGAAGAACTGAAGCTTTCTTT; CDR3 protein: CASRYGRGRTEAFF
D gene: -; J gene: TRBJ2-7; V gene: TRBV6-6; clone size: -; CDR3 DNA: TGTGCCACCCGGAATGGGGGGTTTTTAAGCTCCTACGAGCAGTACTTC; CDR3 protein: CATRNGGFLSSYEQYF
D gene: -; J gene: TRBJ1-2; V gene: TRBV5-4; clone size: -; CDR3 DNA: TGTGCCAGCAGTACGGCGGGAGGAACGAACTATGGCTACACCTTC; CDR3 protein: CASSTAGGTNYGYTF
D gene: TRBD1; J gene: TRBJ2-7; V gene: TRBV5-6; clone size: -; CDR3 DNA: TGTGCCAGCAGCTTGGGACAGGGGTCCTACGAGCAGTACTTC; CDR3 protein: CASSLGQGSYEQYF
D gene: TRBD2; J gene: TRBJ2-1; V gene: TRBV4-2; clone size: -; CDR3 DNA: TGTGCCAGCAGCCAAGAGACTAGCGGCAGTTACAATGAGCAGTTCTTC; CDR3 protein: CASSQETSGSYNEQFF
D gene: TRBD2; J gene: TRBJ2-1; V gene: TRBV14; clone size: -; CDR3 DNA: TGTGCCACCTCGAGGAGCGGGAGCAGCGAGCAGTTCTTC; CDR3 protein: CATSRSGSSEQFF
D gene: -; J gene: TRBJ2-1; V gene: TRBV30; clone size: -; CDR3 DNA: TGTGCCTGGAGCCCGGGGTTGTCCTACAATGAGCAGTTCTTC; CDR3 protein: CAWSPGLSYNEQFF
D gene: TRBD1; J gene: TRBJ2-2; V gene: TRBV27; clone size: -; CDR3 DNA: TGTGCCAGCAGCCCGGGACAGATTAACACCGGGGAGCTGTTTTTT; CDR3 protein: CASSPGQINTGELFF
D gene: TRBD2; J gene: TRBJ2-7; V gene: TRBV6-5; clone size: -; CDR3 DNA: TGTGCCAGCAGTTCGAAACGTGCGGGAGGGCTCGAGCAGTACTTC; CDR3 protein: CASSSKRAGGLEQYF
D gene: -; J gene: TRBJ1-1; V gene: TRBV30; clone size: once; CDR3 DNA: TGTGCCTGGACCACAGGGCCTCGAAACACTGAAGCTTTCTTT; CDR3 protein: CAWTTGPRNTEAFF
D gene: -; J gene: TRBJ2-3; V gene: TRBV2; clone size: -; CDR3 DNA: TGTGCCAGCAGTACATGGGCCCCGAAATCCACAGATACGCAGTATTTT; CDR3 protein: CASSTWAPKSTDTQYF
D gene: -; J gene: TRBJ1-5; V gene: TRBV5-6; clone size: -; CDR3 DNA: TGTGCCAGCAGCCTGGGTACAGTAACGCAGCCCCAGCATTTT; CDR3 protein: CASSLGTVTQPQHF
D gene: TRBD1; J gene: TRBJ2-7; V gene: TRBV19; clone size: -; CDR3 DNA: TGTGCCAGTAGTTATGGGACAGGGGGGAACTACGAGCAGTACTTC; CDR3 protein: CASSYGTGGNYEQYF
D gene: -; J gene: TRBJ1-1; V gene: TRBV5-1; clone size: -; CDR3 DNA: TGCGCCAGCAGCTGGGCCCCTATGGGGGGGGGCTCTGAAGCTTTCTTT; CDR3 protein: CASSWAPMGGGSEAFF
D gene: TRBD2; J gene: TRBJ2-3; V gene: TRBV11-2; clone size: few; CDR3 DNA: TGTGCCAGCAGCTTAGTTCCGACTAGCGGGAACGGCGGCACAGATACGCAGTATTTT; CDR3 protein: CASSLVPTSGNGGTDTQYF
D gene: TRBD1; J gene: TRBJ2-5; V gene: TRBV6-5; clone size: -; CDR3 DNA: TGTGCCACCACTCGACAGGGCCAAGAGACCCAGTACTTC; CDR3 protein: CATTRQGQETQYF
D gene: TRBD1; J gene: TRBJ1-4; V gene: TRBV2; clone size: -; CDR3 DNA: TGTGCCAGCCAAAGTTGGACGGGAGGGGGCTCTAATGAAAAACTGTTTTTT; CDR3 protein: CASQSWTGGGSNEKLFF
D gene: -; J gene: TRBJ1-5; V gene: TRBV4-2; clone size: few; CDR3 DNA: TGTGCCAGCAGCCTCACGGGACGGGAGGATCAGCCCCAGCATTTT; CDR3 protein: CASSLTGREDQPQHF
D gene: -; J gene: TRBJ2-1; V gene: TRBV4-2; clone size: -; CDR3 DNA: TGTGCCAGCAGCCAAGATTACCATTGGCCCTACAATGAGCAGTTCTTC; CDR3 protein: CASSQDYHWPYNEQFF
D gene: TRBD1; J gene: TRBJ2-1; V gene: TRBV27; clone size: -; CDR3 DNA: TGTGCCAGCAGTTTCTACGGGGACAGCTACAATGAGCAGTTCTTC; CDR3 protein: CASSFYGDSYNEQFF
D gene: TRBD1; J gene: TRBJ2-7; V gene: TRBV11-2; clone size: -; CDR3 DNA: TGTGCCAGCAGCTCGGGACAGGGAATCTACGAGCAGTACTTC; CDR3 protein: CASSSGQGIYEQYF
D gene: -; J gene: TRBJ2-7; V gene: TRBV9; clone size: -; CDR3 DNA: TGTGCCAGCAGCGCAAGGGGTAGGGGGTCCTACGAGCAGTACTTC; CDR3 protein: CASSARGRGSYEQYF
D gene: -; J gene: TRBJ2-3; V gene: TRBV5-8; clone size: -; CDR3 DNA: TGTGCCAGCAGCTACCCAGGGGTAGATACGCAGTATTTT; CDR3 protein: CASSYPGVDTQYF
D gene: TRBD1; J gene: TRBJ2-7; V gene: TRBV13; clone size: -; CDR3 DNA: TGTGCCAGCAGCAGGGGGCGAGGGACCTACGAGCAGTACTTC; CDR3 protein: CASSRGRGTYEQYF
D gene: -; J gene: TRBJ2-7; V gene: TRBV6-5; clone size: -; CDR3 DNA: TGTGCCAGCAGTTGGGGGACACAGAAGATCTCCTACGAGCAGTACTTC; CDR3 protein: CASSWGTQKISYEQYF
D gene: TRBD1; J gene: TRBJ1-5; V gene: TRBV6-6; clone size: -; CDR3 DNA: TGTGCCAGCAGCGGACAGGGTATTGATCCCCAGCATTTT; CDR3 protein: CASSGQGIDPQHF
D gene: -; J gene: TRBJ2-7; V gene: TRBV5-6; clone size: -; CDR3 DNA: TGTGCCAGCAGCTTACAGGGCTACGAGCAGTACTTC; CDR3 protein: CASSLQGYEQYF
D gene: -; J gene: TRBJ2-7; V gene: TRBV4-1; clone size: -; CDR3 DNA: TGCGCCAGCAGCCAAGAGGTCGGTTCCTACGAGCAGTACTTC; CDR3 protein: CASSQEVGSYEQYF
D gene: TRBD1; J gene: TRBJ1-2; V gene: TRBV5-4; clone size: once; CDR3 DNA: TGTGCCAGCAGCGTAGGACAGGGGGCGCCGAACTATGGCTACACCTTC; CDR3 protein: CASSVGQGAPNYGYTF
D gene: -; J gene: TRBJ1-2; V gene: TRBV5-5; clone size: -; CDR3 DNA: TGTGCCAGCAGCCAGCAGGGGCTGTATGGCTACACCTTC; CDR3 protein: CASSQQGLYGYTF
D gene: TRBD1; J gene: TRBJ2-7; V gene: TRBV7-6; clone size: -; CDR3 DNA: TGTGCCAGCAGCCCTGGGCCGACAGGGGGCATGTACGAGCAGTACTTC; CDR3 protein: CASSPGPTGGMYEQYF